This entry features one TCR beta chain sequence. The record originates from a study of siplizumab effects on memory and regulatory T cells. Germline values: CDR1 MGHRA, CDR2 YSYEKL. The junction had 14 bases not matched to a gene; V was cut back by 4 bases and J by 9 bases. CDR3 size: 17 residues. Assays captured 9.8 x 10^4 or so TCR templates per sample. Method: immunoSEQ multiplex PCR; TCRdb's copy keeps in-frame clones and lacks some. The table shows about 100,000 clones, with about 95% occurring only once. The sequence came from a human donor in good health. V gene TRBV4-1 combines with J gene TRBJ1-5; 11 positions match TRBD1. The material sequenced was Tregs sorted from blood. CDR3 nucleotide sequence: TGCGCCAGCAGCCGCTTGCTCCCGGGACAGGGGGGTAGGCCCCAGCATTTT. It yields the protein CASSRLLPGQGGRPQHF.